Detailed here is one T cell receptor beta chain. Its binding antigen is unknown. One base away there is no much larger clone; base qualities are not given. The immunoSEQ Assay was used to sequence TCRbeta CDR3 regions. After extraction, genomic DNA underwent amplification by bias-controlled multiplex PCR, followed by high-throughput sequencing. As for the authors' bioinformatics: Collapsing and filtering of sequences were performed to quantify the absolute abundance of each unique TCRbeta CDR3 region. T cell fraction was estimated by normalizing TCRbeta template counts to usable DNA, which was measured by amplifying reference genes present in all nucleated cells. Repertoire TCRs were annotated as SARS-CoV-2-specific by exact matching of V gene, CDR3 amino acid sequence and J gene to a known reactive TCR set. The reference SARS-CoV-2 TCR set was obtained from MIRA and was filtered for enrichment in COVID-19-positive ImmuneCODE repertoires, whereby public or cross-reactive TCRs were removed. Using the MIRA antigens, annotated TCRs were further analysed by specific ORF or by position within an ORF. Depth was the summed frequency of annotated unique rearrangements, while breadth was defined as annotated unique rearrangements over total unique productive rearrangements. Two-sided Wilcoxon rank-sum tests were applied when comparing TCR breadth between groups. The source is immuneACCESS, and TCRdb retained only in-frame sequences with V and J called. Part of the clones is not carried over; for the studies checked, unresolved V genes explain less than half of this, and the remainder is unexplained. That table supplies the V and J calls and clone size; D and trimming were determined from the DNA. The sample data list roughly 420,000 clones, and roughly 88% of these were observed just once. 3.6% of the sample rests with the top ten.

CDR1 GTSNPN and CDR2 SVGIG were looked up in the germline V gene (reference sequence). At the junction V is shortened by 0 bases and J by 5 bases, with 8 bases in between. The CDR3 has 12 amino acids, counting the end cysteine and phenylalanine. Only the CDR3 part of the read is kept: 36 bases, read in frame from the first base. This entry is derived from a study of Ad26.COV2.S vaccination and SARS-CoV-2 variants (dated by TCRdb to the early 2020s). Regarding the study in general: Vaccine-arm donors came from COV1001, a multicentre, randomized, double-blind, placebo-controlled phase I-IIa trial of Ad26.COV2.S in healthy adults. Dosing of Ad26.COV2.S was intramuscular, at either 5x10^10 or 1x10^11 viral particles, delivered as one shot or as two shots spaced 56 days apart. Sequencing of the TCRbeta repertoire served to evaluate the specificity and breadth of SARS-CoV-2-reactive T cell receptors following Ad26.COV2.S vaccination. The TCR-sequenced set comprised around 30 samples: around 20 Ad26.COV2.S vaccine recipients, 5 placebo recipients and 8 SARS-CoV-2 convalescent individuals. Trial participants were randomized into five groups of five: low-dose or high-dose Ad26.COV2.S given once or twice, or placebo on both occasions. Blinding of investigators to trial group allocation was maintained during experiments and outcome assessment. Broader findings and caveats from the paper: The study lacked the statistical power to compare responses across vaccine doses or regimens. Non-spike TCR breadth was comparable between vaccine and placebo recipients, consistent with the vaccine containing only spike. It was noted by the authors that total T cell responses may have been underestimated by the TCR breadth and depth analyses. Spike-specific TCR breadth was higher in Ad26.COV2.S recipients than in placebo recipients (P = 0.0014). After vaccination, substantial breadth of spike-specific CD8+ and CD4+ T cell responses was reported.

Read against the paper, the sample's treatment or condition label means: some 19 received Ad26.COV2.S at low or high dose, single or two shots; about 5 received placebo; per-sample allocation not given. For vaccine and placebo recipients, the sequenced repertoires came from samples collected on day 63 after the first injection. Between 29 July and 7 August 2020, Cohort 1b enrolled fewer than 30 adults aged 18-55 years at one site in Boston, USA. Ad26.COV2.S was a replication-incompetent adenovirus type 26 vector expressing a prefusion-stabilized SARS-CoV-2 spike protein from the original Wuhan strain.

The sequencing used peripheral blood, collected in a trial of Ad26.COV2.S vaccine versus placebo. This receptor was taken from a person between 18 and 59 years old who received the Ad26.COV2.S COVID-19 vaccine or a placebo. The chain is encoded by TRBV30 joined to TRBJ2-7, with no confidently assigned D gene. The CDR3 amino acid sequence is: CAWSVHGNEQYF. The nucleotides read TGTGCCTGGAGTGTACACGGCAACGAGCAGTACTTC. Beyond the CDR3, the reference TRBV30 and TRBJ2-7 genes provide the residues; the full variable domain reads: SQTIHQWPATLVQPVGSPLSLECTVEGTSNPNLYWYRQAAGRGLQLLFYSVGIGQISSEVPQNLSASRPQDRQFILSSKKLLLSDSGFYLCAWSVHGNEQYFGPGTRLTVT.